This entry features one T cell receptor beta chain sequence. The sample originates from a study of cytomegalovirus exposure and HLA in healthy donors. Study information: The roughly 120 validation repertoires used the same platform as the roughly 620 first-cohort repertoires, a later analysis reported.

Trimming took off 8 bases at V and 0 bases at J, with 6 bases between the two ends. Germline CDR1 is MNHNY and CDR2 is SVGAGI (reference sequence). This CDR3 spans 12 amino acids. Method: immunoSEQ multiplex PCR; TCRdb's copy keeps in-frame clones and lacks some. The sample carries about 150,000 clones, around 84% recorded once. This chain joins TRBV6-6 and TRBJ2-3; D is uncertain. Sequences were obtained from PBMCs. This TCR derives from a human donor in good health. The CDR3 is CASGESTDTQYF. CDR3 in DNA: TGTGCCAGCGGAGAGAGCACAGATACGCAGTATTTT.